This section outlines one T cell receptor beta chain sequence together with its context. Its specificity is not known. The data were obtained in a study of T cell responses to AZD1222 COVID-19 vaccine. Points from the study as a whole: Seropositive at baseline were only six AZD1222 recipients.

Sequenced by immunoSEQ multiplex PCR; TCRdb stores in-frame clones only, minus some. The data show 130,000 to 150,000 clones, around nine tenths seen once. Per the germline V gene, CDR1 is KGHDR and CDR2 is SFDVKD. The CDR3 is 14 residues long. The V end lost 8 bases, the J end lost 3 bases, and 12 bases lay between the germline ends. The chain is built from TRBV24-1 and TRBJ2-2; no definite D call. This TCR came from an adult in good health. The source was peripheral blood, collected on day 0 of AZD1222 vaccination. CDR3 amino acids: CATKGELHTGELFF. As DNA, the CDR3 is TGTGCCACCAAAGGTGAACTTCACACCGGGGAGCTGTTTTTT.